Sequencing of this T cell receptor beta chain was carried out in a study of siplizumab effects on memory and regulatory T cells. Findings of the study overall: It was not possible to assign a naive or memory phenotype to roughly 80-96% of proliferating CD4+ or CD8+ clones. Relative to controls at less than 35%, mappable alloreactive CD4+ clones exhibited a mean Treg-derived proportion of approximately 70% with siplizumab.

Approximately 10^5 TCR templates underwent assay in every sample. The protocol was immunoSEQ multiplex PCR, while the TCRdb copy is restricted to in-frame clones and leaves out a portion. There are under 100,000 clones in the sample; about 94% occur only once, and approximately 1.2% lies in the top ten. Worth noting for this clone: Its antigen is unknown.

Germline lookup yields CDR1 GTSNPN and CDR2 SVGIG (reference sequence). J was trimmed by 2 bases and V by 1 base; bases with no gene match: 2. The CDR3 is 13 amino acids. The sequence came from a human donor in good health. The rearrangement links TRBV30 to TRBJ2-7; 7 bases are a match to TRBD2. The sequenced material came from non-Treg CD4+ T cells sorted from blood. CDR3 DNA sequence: TGTGCCTGGAGTGCGGGGGGTACCTACGAGCAGTACTTC. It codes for CAWSAGGTYEQYF.